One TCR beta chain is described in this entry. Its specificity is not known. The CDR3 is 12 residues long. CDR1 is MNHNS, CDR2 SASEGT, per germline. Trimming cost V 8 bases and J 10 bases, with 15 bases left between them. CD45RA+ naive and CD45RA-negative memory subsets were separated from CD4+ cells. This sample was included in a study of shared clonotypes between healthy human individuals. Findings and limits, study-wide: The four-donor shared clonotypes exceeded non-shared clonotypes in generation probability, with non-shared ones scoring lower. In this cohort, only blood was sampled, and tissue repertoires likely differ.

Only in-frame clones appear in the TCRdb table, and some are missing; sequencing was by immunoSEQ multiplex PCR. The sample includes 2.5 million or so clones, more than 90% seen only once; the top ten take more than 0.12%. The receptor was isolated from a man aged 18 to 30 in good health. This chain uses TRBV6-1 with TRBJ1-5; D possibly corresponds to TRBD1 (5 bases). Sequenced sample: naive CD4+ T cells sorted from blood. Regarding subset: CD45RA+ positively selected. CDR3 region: CASSQGGGPQHF. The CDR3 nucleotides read TGTGCCAGCTCCCAAGGTGGGGGACCCCAGCATTTT.